These 25 T cell receptor beta chains were sequenced from one sample in a study of cytomegalovirus exposure and HLA in healthy donors. Clones were sequenced by immunoSEQ multiplex PCR, and TCRdb holds only the in-frame ones, with some missing. The table has roughly 200,000 clones, about 81% seen once. Sequencing used PBMCs. These receptors all come from a woman in her twenties or thirties in good health and CMV-seronegative.

The chain carries TRBV5-4 and TRBJ2-7; TRBD2 agrees at 8 bases. Germline CDR1 SGHNT, CDR2 YYREEE (reference sequence). The CDR3 is made up of 15 amino acids. V trimming: 4 bases; J trimming: 0 bases; junction bases outside the gene matches: 6. The CDR3 here is CASSPGGQGSYEQYF. In nucleotides, the CDR3 is TGTGCCAGCAGCCCGGGGGGGCAGGGCTCCTACGAGCAGTACTTC.

The rearrangement uses TRBV30 and TRBJ1-2; D not resolved. The V end was cut by 4 bases, the J end by 9 bases, with 12 bases between. The CDR3 runs 11 residues. Per germline, CDR1 GTSNPN and CDR2 SVGIG (reference sequence). CDR3 in amino acids: CAWIRGLRYTF. The CDR3, as DNA: TGTGCCTGGATTAGAGGACTGCGCTACACCTTC.

The gene calls are TRBV29-1 and TRBJ1-1; 7 bases fit TRBD1. Per germline, CDR1 SQVTM and CDR2 ANQGSEA. After removal of 8 bases from V and 1 base from J, the junction contained 7 bases not matched to a gene. The CDR3 is made up of 13 amino acids. CDR3 coding DNA: TGCAGCTTCAGACAGGGAACGAACACTGAAGCTTTCTTT. Translating it yields CSFRQGTNTEAFF.

This chain links TRBV29-1 with TRBJ2-7, with TRBD1 as a possible D gene (5 bases). The V gene lost 7 bases and the J gene lost 1 base, with 17 bases spanning the gap. Germline CDR1 is SQVTM and CDR2 is ANQGSEA. The CDR3 extends over 14 amino acids. CDR3 sequence: CSAARGTDSYEQYF. The CDR3 DNA follows: TGCAGCGCCGCAAGGGGTACCGATTCCTACGAGCAGTACTTC.

This chain connects TRBV9 to TRBJ1-2; 8 positions agree with TRBD1. V was pared by 3 bases and J by 6 bases, with 4 bases of the junction left unmatched. The CDR3 has 13 residues. Germline V gene sequence: CDR1 SGDLS, CDR2 YYNGEE. CDR3 nucleotides: TGTGCCAGCAGCGCTGGACAGGGCCATGGCTACACCTTC. It codes for CASSAGQGHGYTF. Full variable domain (rest looked up from reference TRBV9 and TRBJ1-2): DSGVTQTPKHLITATGQRVTLRCSPRSGDLSVYWYQQSLDQGLQFLIQYYNGEERAKGNILERFSAQQFPDLHSELNLSSLELGDSALYFCASSAGQGHGYTFGSGTRLTVV.

This chain uses TRBV2 with TRBJ2-7, with 8 bases lining up with TRBD1. V gave up 11 bases and J gave up 0 bases; unmatched junction bases: 12. The CDR3 length is 15 residues. Germline CDR1 SNHLY, CDR2 FYNNEI. DNA for the CDR3: TGTGCCCGTAAGTCGACAGGGGAAATCTCCTACGAGCAGTACTTC. This gives the protein CARKSTGEISYEQYF.

This chain links TRBV9 with TRBJ2-1; 13 nucleotides line up with TRBD2. The CDR3 extends over 18 amino acids. Trimming removed 4 bases from V and 7 bases from J; junction bases left unmatched: 14. CDR1 and CDR2 (germline): SGDLS, YYNGEE. The CDR3 DNA reads TGTGCCAGCAGCTCCCCACTAGCGGGAGGGGCCTTGTCGAATGAGCAGTTCTTC. This codes for CASSSPLAGGALSNEQFF.

The genes are TRBV18 and TRBJ1-1; possibly TRBD1 for D (5 bases). This CDR3 is 14 amino acids long. Germline CDR1 reads KGHSH; CDR2 reads LQKENI. V was clipped by 3 bases and J by 4 bases, with 12 bases between them. CDR3 amino acids: CASSPGLGGTEAFF. The CDR3 region has the DNA TGTGCCAGCTCACCGGGGTTGGGGGGCACTGAAGCTTTCTTT.

The rearrangement uses TRBV30 and TRBJ1-5; TRBD1 is a possible D gene (5 bases). The CDR3 is 15 amino acids. Germline values: CDR1 GTSNPN, CDR2 SVGIG (reference sequence). The V gene lost 7 bases and the J gene lost 3 bases, with 19 bases spanning the gap. CDR3 DNA sequence: TGTGCCTTGAACTCGGGACGGGGGAACAATCAGCCCCAGCATTTT. Translating it yields CALNSGRGNNQPQHF.

V gene TRBV7-9 combines with J gene TRBJ2-3; 11 nucleotides agree with TRBD2. Germline V CDR1 and CDR2: SEHNR, FQNEAQ (reference sequence). The junction had 0 bases not matched to a gene; V was cut back by 3 bases and J by 1 base. The CDR3 contains 15 residues. CDR3 loop: CASSLTSGGTDTQYF. The DNA of the CDR3 is TGTGCCAGCAGCTTGACTAGCGGGGGCACAGATACGCAGTATTTT.

The chain carries TRBV25-1 and TRBJ2-7, with 7 bases that match TRBD2. The germline CDR1 and CDR2 sequences are MGHDK and SYGVNS. This CDR3 is built from 15 residues. V lost 5 bases to trimming and J lost 2 bases; unmatched junction nucleotides: 9. DNA of the CDR3: TGTGCCAGCAGTCCCCCAAGGGCGGGGGCCTACGAGCAGTACTTC. This encodes CASSPPRAGAYEQYF.

The chain carries TRBV30 and TRBJ2-7; 7 bases agree with TRBD1. From germline, CDR1 is GTSNPN and CDR2 SVGIG (reference sequence). This CDR3 comprises 13 residues. Trimming took 6 bases from V and 5 from J; bases not matched to a gene: 10. The CDR3 DNA sequence: TGTGCCTGCAATCAGGGGGTCGGCGACGAGCAGTACTTC. It translates to CACNQGVGDEQYF.

The V and J genes are TRBV4-1 and TRBJ1-5; no definite D call. Germline CDR1 and CDR2: MGHRA and YSYEKL. Trimming shortened V by 4 bases and J by 7 bases, and 23 bases separated the two germline ends. The CDR3 has 17 residues. DNA for the CDR3: TGCGCCAGCAGCCTCATGCATGAGGAGGGTCTCGAGCAGCCCCAGCATTTT. Translating it yields CASSLMHEEGLEQPQHF.

The genes are TRBV2 and TRBJ2-3; 11 bases are a match to TRBD1. With V trimmed by 3 bases and J by 2 bases, 4 bases remained unmatched. The germline CDR1 and CDR2 sequences are SNHLY and FYNNEI. The CDR3 totals 16 residues. The CDR3 bases are TGTGCCAGCAGTGACTCGGGACAGGGGGTCACAGATACGCAGTATTTT. It translates to CASSDSGQGVTDTQYF.

The chain couples TRBV9 to TRBJ2-1; 10 positions match TRBD2. The CDR3 is made up of 17 amino acids. Germline lookup yields CDR1 SGDLS and CDR2 YYNGEE. V shed 2 bases and J 2 bases; nucleotides not matched to a gene: 7. The CDR3 DNA reads TGTGCCAGCAGCGTTGACGATCTAGCGGGGGCCTACAATGAGCAGTTCTTC. Amino acid sequence: CASSVDDLAGAYNEQFF.

The chain uses TRBV6-5 and TRBJ1-5; 7 bases map to TRBD1. Germline V gene data show CDR1 as MNHEY and CDR2 as SVGAGI. This CDR3 comprises 15 residues. Trimming took 5 bases from V and 0 from J; bases not matched to a gene: 4. The CDR3 protein is CASSQGQDSNQPQHF. The CDR3 region has the DNA TGTGCCAGCAGTCAAGGACAGGATAGCAATCAGCCCCAGCATTTT.

The chain has TRBV5-6 and TRBJ1-2; D is unclear. This CDR3 comprises 13 residues. The germline V and J ends were trimmed by 1 base and 4 bases, with 8 bases remaining between them. CDR1 is SGHDT, CDR2 YYEEEE, per germline. In DNA form, the CDR3 reads TGTGCCAGCAGCTTGCAGGATAGCTATGGCTACACCTTC. This translates into CASSLQDSYGYTF.

The gene calls are TRBV6-5 and TRBJ2-1, with 7 bases identical to TRBD2. The CDR3 is 14 amino acids. Germline CDR1 and CDR2: MNHEY and SVGAGI. J was trimmed by 10 bases and V by 8 bases; bases with no gene match: 14. The chain's CDR3 is CASSALGGVREQFF. DNA of the CDR3: TGTGCCAGCTCCGCCCTGGGGGGGGTTCGGGAGCAGTTCTTC.

This chain connects TRBV27 to TRBJ2-1; D is perhaps TRBD2 (6 bases). There are 15 residues in the CDR3. Germline CDR1 and CDR2: MNHEY and SMNVEV (reference sequence). The V end lost 3 bases, the J end lost 1 base, and 10 bases lay between the germline ends. CDR3 nucleotides: TGTGCCAGCAGTTTTGGGGGAGGATCCTACAATGAGCAGTTCTTC. Protein sequence: CASSFGGGSYNEQFF.

With regard to this clone: The identical CDR3 is also encoded by other nucleotide sequences in the sample. Written as DNA, the CDR3 is TGCGCCAGCAGCTTGGGGGACAGAGGTGAGACCCAGTACTTC. Its translation: CASSLGDRGETQYF. The chain has TRBV5-1 and TRBJ2-5, with 7 bases fitting TRBD1. The germline V gene has CDR1 SGHRS and CDR2 YFSETQ. V trimming: 0 bases; J trimming: 5 bases; junction bases outside the gene matches: 4. The CDR3 totals 14 residues.

The chain combines TRBV6-6 with TRBJ2-7; 10 bases align to TRBD2. This CDR3 is 15 amino acids long. V lost 3 bases to trimming and J lost 1 base; unmatched junction nucleotides: 3. Germline V gene lookup returns CDR1 MNHNY and CDR2 SVGAGI (reference sequence). The CDR3 spells CASSYLAGVSYEQYF. CDR3 nucleotide sequence: TGTGCCAGCAGTTATCTAGCGGGGGTATCCTACGAGCAGTACTTC.

This chain uses TRBV5-1 with TRBJ1-1; 7 nucleotides align to TRBD1. The length of the CDR3 is 13 residues. Germline-derived CDR1 and CDR2 are SGHRS and YFSETQ. Trimming took 4 bases from V and 3 from J; bases not matched to a gene: 3. The CDR3 DNA reads TGCGCCAGCAGCCCTCAGGGGGACACTGAAGCTTTCTTT. As protein: CASSPQGDTEAFF.

The CDR3 reads CSVVLRTGGENTIYF. CDR3 in DNA: TGCAGCGTTGTACTTAGGACAGGGGGCGAGAACACCATATATTTT. The V and J genes are TRBV29-1 and TRBJ1-3, with 11 bases matching TRBD1. The germline gives CDR1 SQVTM, CDR2 ANQGSEA. With 4 bases clipped from V and 7 bases from J, the junction kept 9 bases outside the gene matches. The CDR3 runs to 15 residues.

The chain recombines TRBV27 with TRBJ2-5; TRBD2 matches 8 bases. J was trimmed by 5 bases and V by 3 bases; bases with no gene match: 17. CDR1 and CDR2 (germline): MNHEY, SMNVEV (reference sequence). The CDR3 runs to 18 residues. CDR3 in DNA: TGTGCCAGCAGTTTCAAATCATTCGGTAGGGAGCGGGAGGAGACCCAGTACTTC. It translates to CASSFKSFGREREETQYF.

The chain uses TRBV7-9 and TRBJ1-1; TRBD1 matches 7 bases. V lost 1 base and J lost 11; bases outside the gene matches: 4. The germline CDR1 and CDR2 sequences are SEHNR and FQNEAQ (reference sequence). The CDR3 length is 12 residues. For the CDR3, the DNA is TGTGCCAGCAGCTTAGACAGGGGACGGGCTTTCTTT. It is translated as CASSLDRGRAFF. Full variable domain (missing parts from reference TRBV7-9 and TRBJ1-1): DTGVSQNPRHKITKRGQNVTFRCDPISEHNRLYWYRQTLGQGPEFLTYFQNEAQLEKSRLLSDRFSAERPKGSFSTLEIQRTEQGDSAMYLCASSLDRGRAFFGQGTRLTVV.